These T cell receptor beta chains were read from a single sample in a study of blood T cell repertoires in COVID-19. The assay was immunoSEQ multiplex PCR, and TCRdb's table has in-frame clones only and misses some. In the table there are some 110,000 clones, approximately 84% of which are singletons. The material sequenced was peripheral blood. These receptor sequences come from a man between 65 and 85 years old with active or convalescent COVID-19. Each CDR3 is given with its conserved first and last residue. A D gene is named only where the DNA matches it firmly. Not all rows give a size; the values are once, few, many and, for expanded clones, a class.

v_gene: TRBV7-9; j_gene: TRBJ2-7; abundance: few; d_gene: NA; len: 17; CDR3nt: TGTGCCAGCAGCTTAGTTGAAAAACAGGGAGTCGTCTACGAGCAGTACTTC; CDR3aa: CASSLVEKQGVVYEQYF
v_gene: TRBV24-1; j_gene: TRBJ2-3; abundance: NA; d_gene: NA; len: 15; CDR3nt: TGTGCCACCAGTGATTCAGGGGACAGCACAGATACGCAGTATTTT; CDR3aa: CATSDSGDSTDTQYF
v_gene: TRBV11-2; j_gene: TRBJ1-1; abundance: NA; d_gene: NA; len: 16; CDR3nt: TGTGCCAGCAGCTTATCCTCGTCAGGGATCATCACTGAAGCTTTCTTT; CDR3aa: CASSLSSSGIITEAFF
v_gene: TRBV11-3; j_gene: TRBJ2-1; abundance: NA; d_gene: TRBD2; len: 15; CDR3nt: TGTGCCAGCAGCTTAGGTAGCGGGGGTTGGGATGAGCAGTTCTTC; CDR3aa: CASSLGSGGWDEQFF
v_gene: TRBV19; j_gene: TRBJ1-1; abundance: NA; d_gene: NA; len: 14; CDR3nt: TGTGCCAGTAGTATAATGGGGGGGCATGATGAAGCTTTCTTT; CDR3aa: CASSIMGGHDEAFF
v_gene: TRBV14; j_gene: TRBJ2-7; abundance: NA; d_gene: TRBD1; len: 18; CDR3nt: TGTGCCAGCAGCCAAGGGGACAGGGAAGGACCCGACTCCTACGAGCAGTACTTC; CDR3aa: CASSQGDREGPDSYEQYF
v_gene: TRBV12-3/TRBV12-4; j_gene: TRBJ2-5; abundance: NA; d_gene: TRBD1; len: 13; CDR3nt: TGTGCCAGCAGTAACAGGGGCGCTGAGACCCAGTACTTC; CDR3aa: CASSNRGAETQYF
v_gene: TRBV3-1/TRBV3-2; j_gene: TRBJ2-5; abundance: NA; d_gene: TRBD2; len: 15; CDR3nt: TGTGCCAGCAGCCTTCAGGGCGGGAGACAAGAGACCCAGTACTTC; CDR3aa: CASSLQGGRQETQYF
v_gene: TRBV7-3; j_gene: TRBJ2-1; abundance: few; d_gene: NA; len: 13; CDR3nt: TGTGCCAGCAGCTTAGTGGCGGACAATGAGCAGTTCTTC; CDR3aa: CASSLVADNEQFF
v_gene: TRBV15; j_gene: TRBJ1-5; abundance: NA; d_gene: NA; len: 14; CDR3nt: TGTGCCACCAGCAGAGATAGAGGTTCTCAGCCCCAGCATTTT; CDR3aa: CATSRDRGSQPQHF
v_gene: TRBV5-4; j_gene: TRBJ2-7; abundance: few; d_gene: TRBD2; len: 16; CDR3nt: TGTGCCAGCAGCTTGGCAGCTAGCGGGGGCTCCTACGAGCAGTACTTC; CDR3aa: CASSLAASGGSYEQYF
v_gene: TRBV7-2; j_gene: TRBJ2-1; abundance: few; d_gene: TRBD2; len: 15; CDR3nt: TGTGCCAGCAGCCCCCGTTGGACTAGCGGGGCTGAGCAGTTCTTC; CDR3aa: CASSPRWTSGAEQFF
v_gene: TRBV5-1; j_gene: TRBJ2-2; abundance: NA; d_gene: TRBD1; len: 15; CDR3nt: TGCGCCAGCAGCAAGACTGCGACAGGGACCGGGGAGCTGTTTTTT; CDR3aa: CASSKTATGTGELFF
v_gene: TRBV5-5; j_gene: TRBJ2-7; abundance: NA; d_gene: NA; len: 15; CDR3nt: TGTGCCAGCAGCTTAATCGCCAGGGTTGCCTACGAGCAGTACTTC; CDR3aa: CASSLIARVAYEQYF
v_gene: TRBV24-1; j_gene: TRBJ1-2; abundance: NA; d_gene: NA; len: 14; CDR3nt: TGTGCCACCAGTGATTTTAAACAGAACTATGGCTACACCTTC; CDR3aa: CATSDFKQNYGYTF
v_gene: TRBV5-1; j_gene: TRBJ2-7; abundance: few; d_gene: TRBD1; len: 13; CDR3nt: TGCGCCAGCAGGCCTGACAGGGGGTTCGAGCAGTACTTC; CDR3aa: CASRPDRGFEQYF
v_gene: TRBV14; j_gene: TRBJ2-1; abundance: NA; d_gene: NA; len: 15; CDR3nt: TGTGCCAGCAGCCAATACACAGGGTTAGGCAATGAGCAGTTCTTC; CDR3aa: CASSQYTGLGNEQFF
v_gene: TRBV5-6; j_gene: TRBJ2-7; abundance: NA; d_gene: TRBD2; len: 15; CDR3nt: TGTGCCAGCAGCCTTAGCGGGAGGAGCTCCTACGAGCAGTACTTC; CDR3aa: CASSLSGRSSYEQYF
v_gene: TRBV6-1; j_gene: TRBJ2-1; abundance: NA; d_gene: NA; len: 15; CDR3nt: TGTGCCAGCAGTGAAATACCCGGGGGCTACAATGAGCAGTTCTTC; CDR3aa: CASSEIPGGYNEQFF
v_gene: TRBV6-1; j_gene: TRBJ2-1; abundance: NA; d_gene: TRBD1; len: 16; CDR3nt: TGTGCCAGCAGTGTTACCGGGACAGTCCCGACCGATGAGCAGTTCTTC; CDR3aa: CASSVTGTVPTDEQFF